This is a list of T cell receptor beta chains from one sample in a study of Graves' ophthalmopathy and Graves' hyperthyroidism. TCRdb re-called the multiplex PCR reads through MiXCR, storing one row per CDR3 protein. The data contain around 1.1 million distinct CDR3 sequences, about 40% of them singletons. The sample comprised peripheral blood or thyroid tissue (not recorded which). These receptor sequences come from an adult man with Graves' hyperthyroidism. Each CDR3 is given with its conserved first and last residue. The order of the fields is V gene, clone size, CDR3 protein. Clone size appears in some rows only: once, few, many, or a class for an expanded clone.

TRBV6-5	.	CASSLSLRQGAIEAFF
TRBV5-1	many	CASSPDSPKETQYF
TRBV12-3/TRBV12-4	.	CASSRVSRQSSPSYEQYF
TRBV7-8	many	CASSLEGWETQYF
TRBV10-3	.	CAIRTGHNYGYTF
TRBV14	many	CASSPWTGSEQYF
TRBV19	.	CASSPDSPNEKLFF
TRBV4-3	many	CASSQAGTGNEKLFF
TRBV11-2	many	CASRRGQNPNSPLHF
TRBV12-3/TRBV12-4	.	CASSRGLPGELFF
TRBV12-3/TRBV12-4	many	CASSPRDRDTGELFF
TRBV30	once	CAWSGDGWGETQYF
TRBV6-5	many	CASSYVRGGRGYTF
TRBV7-2	.	CASSSSAGAYEQYF
TRBV27	.	CASSYGSNNSPLHF
TRBV10-3	.	CASSYVWGTEAFF
TRBV2	.	CASTLTGSSNQPQHF
TRBV7-2	many	CASSGGLAAPWEQYF
TRBV10-2	.	CASSELRGQPQHF
TRBV29-1	many	CSVDWGLGETQYF
TRBV7-6	few	CASKKGFTNTEAFF
TRBV15	.	CATSRDQGNTIYF
TRBV5-8	.	CACSISVEYEQYF
TRBV11-2	many	CASSLDRDYGYTF
TRBV4-3	.	CASSQGVLAGVYEQYF
TRBV7-9	.	CASSLEVETGGYGYTF
TRBV20-1	many	CSASLSWRGTETQYF
TRBV11-2	.	CASSAATGVGYTF
TRBV20-1	.	CSARDWGRATDTQYF
TRBV5-1	few	CASSWTAQGRGYTF
TRBV20-1	many	CSASNFGAEAFF
TRBV9	.	CASSVAWGF
TRBV15	.	CATSSLAGMETQYF
TRBV20-1	many	CSPGQGASGEQYF
TRBV15	once	CATSRAGAQRGNQPQHF
TRBV6-5	many	CASRRGGNTEAFF
TRBV29-1	few	CSFERSYQETQYF
TRBV6-2/TRBV6-3	few	CASRLAGTQYF
TRBV4-3	.	CASSQEPGQYSGNTIYF
TRBV19	many	CASSAGQIITEAFF
TRBV5-1	once	CASSRDVNGELFF
TRBV12-3/TRBV12-4	.	CASMIDRGHTGKLFF
TRBV9	few	CASSAGGLAGGLETQYF
TRBV7-2	many	CASSSGASYSPLHF
TRBV10-3	once	CAISEAGSSGGKAFF
TRBV18	.	CASSQDRGLVYEQYF
TRBV2	many	CASRGGTDNYGYTF
TRBV15	.	CATSSRGGTSGIGRTDTQYF
TRBV29-1	many	CSLSAGQETQYF
TRBV5-1	.	CASSSWTSGSRTGELFF
TRBV7-9	many	CASSLPIQGRGYTF
TRBV6-5	.	CASSPPPTRQRNYEQYF
TRBV10-3	.	CATANANQPQYF
TRBV15	.	CATSTGTGANQPQHF
TRBV4-1	few	CASTPADRGYAEAFF
TRBV5-1	many	CASSLSTGHQPQHF
TRBV25-1	.	CASSDPNVRGGAGIYF
TRBV19	many	CASRRILGYGYTF
TRBV18	few	CASSPGQDVQETQYF